Below, 11 T cell receptor beta chains from the same sample are listed, as sequenced in a study of blood T cell repertoires in COVID-19. Clones were sequenced by immunoSEQ multiplex PCR, and TCRdb holds only the in-frame ones, with some missing. The sample has fewer than 500,000 clones, roughly 87% seen once. Source material: PBMCs or T cells enriched from blood (not recorded which). Receptors originate from a woman between 18 and 29 years old who had recovered from COVID-19.

The chain links TRBV12-5 to TRBJ1-4; TRBD1 matches 10 bases. J lost 10 bases, V lost 0 bases, and 8 bases had no gene match. The CDR3 covers 16 residues. The germline V gene encodes CDR1 LGHNT and CDR2 FRNRAP. The DNA for the CDR3 is TGTGCTAGTGGTTTGGTACTGGGACAGGGGTCGGGAAAACTGTTTTTT. As protein: CASGLVLGQGSGKLFF.

As to this clone: The same CDR3 is also encoded by other DNA sequences in this sample. The CDR3 DNA sequence: TGTGCCAGCAGCCTCCGGACAGGGGAGGGTACTGAAGCTTTCTTT. Protein sequence: CASSLRTGEGTEAFF. The chain recombines TRBV9 with TRBJ1-1, with 9 bases fitting TRBD1. Looked up from germline, CDR1 is SGDLS and CDR2 is YYNGEE. The CDR3 length is 15 residues. J was trimmed by 5 bases and V by 4 bases; bases with no gene match: 9.

The chain has TRBV28 and TRBJ1-5, with TRBD1 as a possible D gene (5 bases). V lost 6 bases and J 0 bases, leaving 12 bases between the germline ends. The CDR3 runs to 15 residues. From germline, CDR1 is MDHEN and CDR2 SYDVKM. CDR3 protein: CASRIWDFSNQPQHF. CDR3 DNA: TGTGCCAGCAGGATCTGGGACTTTAGCAATCAGCCCCAGCATTTT.

The chain has TRBV5-5 and TRBJ2-3, with D maybe TRBD1 (6 bases). This CDR3 spans 16 amino acids. Germline V lookup: CDR1 SGHKS, CDR2 YYEKEE (reference sequence). V lost 5 bases and J lost 4, with 20 bases in between. CDR3 sequence (DNA): TGTGCCAGCAGTCGCGCCCGACAGGCCCGGGCAGATACGCAGTATTTT. The encoded protein is CASSRARQARADTQYF.

With respect to this clone: This specimen includes other DNA sequences encoding the same CDR3. The rearrangement uses TRBV5-1 and TRBJ2-3, with a weak D call TRBD1 (6 bases). Germline V gene lookup returns CDR1 SGHRS and CDR2 YFSETQ. This CDR3 comprises 15 residues. The V and J ends lost 0 bases and 2 bases respectively, with 10 bases between them. CDR3 sequence reads: CASSLVAGATDTQYF. In DNA, the CDR3 is TGCGCCAGCAGCTTGGTCGCAGGGGCCACAGATACGCAGTATTTT.

The chain carries TRBV29-1 and TRBJ1-5; TRBD1 aligns across 8 bases. The length of the CDR3 is 14 residues. CDR1 is SQVTM, CDR2 ANQGSEA, per germline. V shed 6 bases, J shed 3 bases, and the junction held 7 bases outside the gene matches. CDR3 region: CSVMDRENNQPQHF. The DNA of the CDR3 is TGCAGCGTCATGGACAGGGAGAACAATCAGCCCCAGCATTTT.

The gene calls are TRBV20-1 and TRBJ2-3; possibly TRBD1 for D (6 bases). V gave up 1 base and J gave up 11 bases, with 10 bases separating them. The germline V gene encodes CDR1 DFQATT and CDR2 SNEGSKA (reference sequence). The CDR3 has 11 amino acids. CDR3 DNA: TGCAGTGCTAGAGTCTCGGACAGGCAGTATTTT. It translates to CSARVSDRQYF.

In its sample, this clone was seen once. The rearrangement uses TRBV30 and TRBJ1-2; perhaps TRBD1 as D (5 bases). The CDR3 runs 12 residues. CDR1 and CDR2 from the germline V gene are GTSNPN and SVGIG (reference sequence). The ends were cut back, 1 base at V and 8 bases at J, with 11 bases in the middle. The CDR3 DNA is TGTGCCTGGAGTGGGGCAGGGAAGGGCTACACCTTC. Its protein product is CAWSGAGKGYTF.

Only one count was recorded for this clone. The chain carries TRBV5-4 and TRBJ2-5; D not certain. The CDR3 spans 11 residues. The ends were cut back, 1 base at V and 4 bases at J, with 2 bases in the middle. Germline lookup yields CDR1 SGHNT and CDR2 YYREEE (reference sequence). DNA of the CDR3: TGTGCCAGCAGCTTGCTAGAGACCCAGTACTTC. Translation: CASSLLETQYF.

This rearrangement joins TRBV14 to TRBJ2-7; 7 positions agree with TRBD1. The junction had 5 bases not matched to a gene; V was cut back by 3 bases and J by 3 bases. Germline V gene data show CDR1 as SGHDN and CDR2 as FVKESK. CDR3 length equals 14 residues. For the CDR3, the DNA is TGTGCCAGCAGCCAGGCTCAGGGGGTCTACGAGCAGTACTTC. Its protein is CASSQAQGVYEQYF.

The V and J genes are TRBV10-3 and TRBJ1-4; D gene uncertain. V lost 3 bases, J lost 0 bases, and 11 bases lay in between. Germline CDR1 reads ENHRY; CDR2 reads SYGVKD. The CDR3 has 16 amino acids. The CDR3 DNA reads as TGTGCCATCAGTGAAAACTCGTTTTCAACTAATGAAAAACTGTTTTTT. It yields the protein CAISENSFSTNEKLFF.